This T cell receptor (beta chain) is from a study of blood T cell dynamics during melanoma immunotherapy. TCRdb keeps only in-frame clones here, not all; method: immunoSEQ multiplex PCR. Of some 10,000 clones detected, around 87% appear once; the ten largest clones hold 6.5% to 7%. The V end was cut by 1 base, the J end by 1 base, with 10 bases between. This CDR3 contains 15 residues. Germline CDR1 SEHNR, CDR2 FQNEAQ (reference sequence). There are a few counts of this clone. Time point described: week 3, after first cycle of checkpoint inhibitor. The receptor comes from a human donor with melanoma. The sequenced sample was blood, obtained from a patient treated with checkpoint blockade. The gene calls are TRBV7-9 and TRBJ1-2; D perhaps matches TRBD1 (5 bases). The CDR3, as DNA: TGTGCCAGCAGCTTAGTTGCCGGGGGTAACTATGGCTACACCTTC. It encodes CASSLVAGGNYGYTF.